Sequencing of this T cell receptor beta chain was carried out in a study of CD8+ T cells in alopecia areata. Study in general: After 6 to 18 months of tofacitinib, follow-up continued 6 months off drug.

The treatment here: oral pan-JAK inhibitor, 5-10 mg twice daily. This CDR3 is 13 amino acids long. J gave up 7 bases and V 2 bases, and 6 bases lay outside the gene matches. Germline assignment: CDR1 GTSNPN and CDR2 SVGIG (reference sequence). To note about this clone: The antigen is unknown.

Notes on the study in general: Association of baseline CD8+ expansion with response is uncertain owing to one nonresponder.

RNA extraction was followed by reverse transcription into cDNA, which acted as the sequencing template. Clones were read by immunoSEQ multiplex PCR, and TCRdb kept only the in-frame ones, dropping some. Among approximately 210,000 clones listed, 50% to 70% were seen once. This TCR was recovered from a human donor with alopecia areata. V usage is TRBV30 and J usage is TRBJ1-1; TRBD1 agrees at 8 bases. The sequencing used CD4+ T cells sorted from blood, collected at approximately week 50, from a patient treated with tofacitinib. CDR3 sequence (DNA): TGTGCCTGGAGTTCGGACAGGGCCTATGAAGCTTTCTTT. Its protein is CAWSSDRAYEAFF.